These 30 T cell receptor beta chains were sequenced from one sample in a study of beta chain features in type 1 diabetes. Broader study findings: Type 1 diabetes patients had TCRB CDR3s that were shorter (moderately but significantly so) in all four CD4+ subsets.

The antigens of these receptors remain unknown. Expressed TCRB transcripts got sequenced, as all isolated RNA was reverse transcribed. Generated by immunoSEQ multiplex PCR, the TCRdb table keeps only in-frame clones and is missing some. This sample has 680,000 or so clones; around 15% occur once, and the top ten carry approximately 0.02%. The sample was naive CD4+ T cells from blood. All receptors derive from a young man with type 1 diabetes.

The rearrangement links TRBV9 to TRBJ2-7; the match to TRBD1 covers 9 bases. CDR1 SGDLS and CDR2 YYNGEE come from the germline V gene. The CDR3 consists of 15 residues. The junction had 6 bases not matched to a gene; V was cut back by 3 bases and J by 2 bases. The CDR3 reads CASSADNRGPYEQYF. CDR3 nucleotide sequence: TGTGCCAGCAGCGCCGATAACAGGGGGCCCTACGAGCAGTACTTC.

The chain employs TRBV7-9 and TRBJ2-5; D not certain. Looked up from germline, CDR1 is SEHNR and CDR2 is FQNEAQ (reference sequence). Trimming stripped 3 bases from V and 5 bases from J, with 10 bases between. There are 13 residues in the CDR3. The CDR3 protein is CASSLPPGETQYF. Here the CDR3 DNA reads TGTGCCAGCAGCTTGCCCCCTGGGGAGACCCAGTACTTC. Based on the CDR3 plus reference TRBV7-9 and TRBJ2-5, the full variable domain is DTGVSQNPRHKITKRGQNVTFRCDPISEHNRLYWYRQTLGQGPEFLTYFQNEAQLEKSRLLSDRFSAERPKGSFSTLEIQRTEQGDSAMYLCASSLPPGETQYFGPGTRLLVL.

The chain joins TRBV10-3 to TRBJ2-5; TRBD2 matches at 10 bases. There are 14 residues in the CDR3. CDR1 ENHRY and CDR2 SYGVKD come from the germline V gene. Trimming took 6 bases from V and 2 from J; bases not matched to a gene: 3. CDR3 protein: CAISLLAGQETQYF. In DNA, the CDR3 is TGTGCCATCAGCCTACTAGCGGGACAAGAGACCCAGTACTTC.

The chain links TRBV4-1 to TRBJ1-6, with D tentatively TRBD1 (5 bases). The ends were cut back, 4 bases at V and 5 bases at J, with 12 bases in the middle. The CDR3 extends over 15 amino acids. Germline V gene data show CDR1 as MGHRA and CDR2 as YSYEKL. CDR3 region: CASSLGTTNNSPLHF. The CDR3, as DNA: TGCGCCAGCAGCCTCGGGACCACTAATAATTCACCCCTCCACTTT.

Only a few counts were recorded for this clone. The chain is built from TRBV4-1 and TRBJ1-4; D possibly corresponds to TRBD1 (5 bases). Germline CDR1 and CDR2: MGHRA and YSYEKL. V was trimmed by 2 bases and J by 4 bases, leaving 17 bases between them. This CDR3 has 17 residues. This CDR3 is CASSQRTDSLLNEKLFF. CDR3 nucleotide sequence: TGCGCCAGCAGCCAACGGACCGACAGCCTACTTAATGAAAAACTGTTTTTT.

This clone was seen only a few times. The chain carries TRBV4-1 and TRBJ1-2, with a possible D match to TRBD1 (5 bases). V was shortened by 0 bases and J by 3 bases, with 8 bases between the two germline ends. The length of the CDR3 is 14 residues. CDR1 and CDR2 from the germline V gene are MGHRA and YSYEKL. The CDR3 nucleotides are TGCGCCAGCAGCCAAGAGGGGACCGACTATGGCTACACCTTC. It encodes CASSQEGTDYGYTF.

This clone was seen only a few times. This rearrangement joins TRBV7-2 to TRBJ1-2; TRBD1 is a possible D gene (5 bases). Germline V gene lookup returns CDR1 SGHTA and CDR2 FQGNSA. This CDR3 spans 14 amino acids. With 1 base removed from V and 2 bases from J, the gap between germline ends came to 8 bases. The DNA for the CDR3 is TGTGCCAGCAGCTTAGAATCAGGGAACTATGGCTACACCTTC. Protein product: CASSLESGNYGYTF.

This clone has more than one count but fewer than ten. The chain links TRBV6-6 to TRBJ1-2; D remains ambiguous. Germline CDR1 reads MNHNY; CDR2 reads SVGAGI (reference sequence). The CDR3 sequence is 12 residues long. Trimming left V 2 bases short and J 6 bases short, with 7 bases between. CDR3: CASSYMVNGYTF. The CDR3, as DNA: TGTGCCAGCAGTTACATGGTCAATGGCTACACCTTC.

This clone was seen a handful of times. V and J are TRBV2 and TRBJ2-5; D remains unclear. This CDR3 region has 10 residues. Germline V CDR1 and CDR2: SNHLY, FYNNEI. Trimming shortened V by 3 bases and J by 7 bases, and 3 bases separated the two germline ends. CDR3 sequence (DNA): TGTGCCAGCAGTGAGGCGACCCAGTACTTC. Protein: CASSEATQYF. Using reference TRBV2 and TRBJ2-5 for the parts outside the CDR3, the full variable domain is EPEVTQTPSHQVTQMGQEVILRCVPISNHLYFYWYRQILGQKVEFLVSFYNNEISEKSEIFDDQFSVERPDGSNFTLKIRSTKLEDSAMYFCASSEATQYFGPGTRLLVL.

In this sample, this clone turned up a few times. This rearrangement joins TRBV5-1 to TRBJ2-3; 7 bases line up with TRBD1. With V trimmed by 4 bases and J by 3 bases, 5 bases remained unmatched. The CDR3 runs to 14 residues. Germline values: CDR1 SGHRS, CDR2 YFSETQ. The CDR3 spells CASSRQGPTDTQYF. CDR3 in DNA: TGCGCCAGCAGCAGACAGGGCCCAACAGATACGCAGTATTTT.

This rearrangement joins TRBV30 to TRBJ1-2; D call uncertain. This CDR3 region has 14 residues. V gave up 0 bases and J gave up 4 bases, with 12 bases separating them. CDR1 GTSNPN and CDR2 SVGIG come from the germline V gene (reference sequence). CDR3 nucleotide sequence: TGTGCCTGGAGTGTAGGGTGGGCGAGCTATGGCTACACCTTC. This codes for CAWSVGWASYGYTF.

This clone was counted a few times. The V and J genes are TRBV30 and TRBJ1-1; weak D call: TRBD1 (6 bases). CDR3 length: 13 residues. Trimming stripped 2 bases from V and 5 bases from J, with 12 bases between. Germline CDR1 GTSNPN, CDR2 SVGIG (reference sequence). CDR3 in amino acids: CAWSPMQGTEAFF. DNA of the CDR3: TGTGCCTGGAGTCCGATGCAGGGGACTGAAGCTTTCTTT.

Note on this clone: The same CDR3 arises from other DNA sequences in this sample as well. This chain uses TRBV29-1 with TRBJ2-1, with a possible D match to TRBD2 (7 bases). This CDR3 has 13 residues. Germline lookup yields CDR1 SQVTM and CDR2 ANQGSEA. The V and J ends lost 6 bases and 2 bases respectively, with 11 bases between them. CDR3 nucleotides: TGCAGCGTCCGGGGGGCCACCTACAATGAGCAGTTCTTC. This encodes CSVRGATYNEQFF.

This clone was seen a handful of times. CDR3 region: CASSVDHRFGGNTIYF. The CDR3 DNA follows: TGTGCCAGCAGCGTAGATCACAGATTTGGTGGAAACACCATATATTTT. This chain joins TRBV9 and TRBJ1-3; D remains ambiguous. Trimming removed 0 bases from V and 3 bases from J, with 13 bases in between. Looked up from germline, CDR1 is SGDLS and CDR2 is YYNGEE. The CDR3 runs to 16 residues. The variable domain in full, with the rest retrieved from reference TRBV9 and TRBJ1-3, is DSGVTQTPKHLITATGQRVTLRCSPRSGDLSVYWYQQSLDQGLQFLIQYYNGEERAKGNILERFSAQQFPDLHSELNLSSLELGDSALYFCASSVDHRFGGNTIYFGEGSWLTVV.

This clone was detected a few times. This chain uses TRBV7-2 with TRBJ2-5; unclear D gene. This CDR3 region has 13 residues. The germline V gene encodes CDR1 SGHTA and CDR2 FQGNSA. The V end was cut by 3 bases, the J end by 3 bases, with 8 bases between. The CDR3 spells CASSLFEEETQYF. CDR3 in DNA: TGTGCCAGCAGCTTGTTTGAGGAAGAGACCCAGTACTTC.

In this sample, this clone turned up a few times. The chain is built from TRBV11-2 and TRBJ2-3; 7 bases line up with TRBD1. The germline V gene encodes CDR1 SGHAT and CDR2 FQNNGV. The CDR3 has 16 residues. Germline trimming cut 4 bases from V and 4 bases from J; bases unmatched to any gene: 11. In nucleotides, the CDR3 is TGTGCCAGCAGCTCCCTCCCTGGGACAGTAGCAGATACGCAGTATTTT. It translates to CASSSLPGTVADTQYF.

Worth noting for this clone: This same CDR3 is encoded by further DNA sequences in the sample. V is TRBV30 and J is TRBJ1-6, with 8 bases matching TRBD1. With 0 bases clipped from V and 8 bases from J, the junction kept 0 bases outside the gene matches. The germline gives CDR1 GTSNPN, CDR2 SVGIG (reference sequence). This CDR3 comprises 13 residues. The CDR3 DNA reads as TGTGCCTGGAGTGTACAGGGGGATTCACCCCTCCACTTT. It specifies CAWSVQGDSPLHF. The whole variable domain, remainder taken from reference TRBV30 and TRBJ1-6, is SQTIHQWPATLVQPVGSPLSLECTVEGTSNPNLYWYRQAAGRGLQLLFYSVGIGQISSEVPQNLSASRPQDRQFILSSKKLLLSDSGFYLCAWSVQGDSPLHFGNGTRLTVT.

This clone has just a few counts. The V and J genes are TRBV30 and TRBJ2-7; D is unresolved. The CDR3 is 14 residues long. V lost 4 bases, J lost 1 base, and 14 bases lay in between. Germline V lookup: CDR1 GTSNPN, CDR2 SVGIG (reference sequence). CDR3 in amino acids: CAWNRAGYSYEQYF. CDR3 sequence (DNA): TGTGCCTGGAATAGAGCAGGTTATTCCTACGAGCAGTACTTC.

A few counts support this clone. The gene calls are TRBV7-9 and TRBJ1-2; 8 bases match TRBD1. V was clipped by 1 base and J by 6 bases; unmatched bases: 1. In germline, CDR1 is SEHNR, CDR2 FQNEAQ (reference sequence). The CDR3 is 13 amino acids. CDR3 sequence: CASSLGQGNGYTF. In DNA, the CDR3 is TGTGCCAGCAGCTTAGGACAGGGGAATGGCTACACCTTC.

This clone was detected only a few times. V and J are TRBV18 and TRBJ1-1; D is unclear. The CDR3 is 15 residues long. The V end was cut by 5 bases, the J end by 0 bases, with 13 bases between. The V gene's germline CDR1 is KGHSH and CDR2 LQKENI. As DNA, the CDR3 is TGTGCCAGCTCAACGGGCATAAGTTTGAACACTGAAGCTTTCTTT. Translating gives CASSTGISLNTEAFF.

Remarks on this clone: One junction end does not reproduce the germline sequence, and a read error may be involved. CDR3 DNA sequence: TGTGCCATCAGTGCGCGGACAGGGGAGGGCTACACCTTC. Residues: CAISARTGEGYTF. The chain employs TRBV6-1 and TRBJ1-2; 9 bases map to TRBD1. This CDR3 comprises 13 residues. CDR1 and CDR2 from the germline V gene are MNHNS and SASEGT.

A few counts support this clone. The V and J genes are TRBV6-1 and TRBJ2-7; the D is unclear. Germline V CDR1 and CDR2: MNHNS, SASEGT. The CDR3 has 10 amino acids. V lost 2 bases, J lost 7 bases, and 3 bases lay in between. The CDR3 spells CASSEWEQYF. CDR3 in DNA: TGTGCCAGCAGTGAATGGGAGCAGTACTTC.

This clone turned up a few times. The rearrangement joins TRBV4-1 to TRBJ2-3; TRBD2 aligns across 8 bases. Germline V gives CDR1 MGHRA, CDR2 YSYEKL. V shed 8 bases, J shed 1 base, and the junction held 5 bases outside the gene matches. The CDR3 loop spans 14 amino acids. The CDR3 nucleotides are TGCGCCAGCGAACCGGGACTAGGCACAGATACGCAGTATTTT. It encodes CASEPGLGTDTQYF.

This clone was counted between two and nine times. The chain couples TRBV29-1 to TRBJ2-5, with D perhaps being TRBD1 or TRBD2 (5 bases each). Trimming cost V 7 bases and J 12 bases, with 18 bases left between them. Germline values: CDR1 SQVTM, CDR2 ANQGSEA. The CDR3 extends over 11 amino acids. The CDR3 loop reads CSAPYRDQEYF. The DNA of the CDR3 is TGCAGCGCCCCCTACCGGGACCAGGAGTACTTC.

The gene calls are TRBV5-1 and TRBJ1-2; unclear D gene. The CDR3 is 15 residues long. Germline values: CDR1 SGHRS, CDR2 YFSETQ. Deletions cut 0 bases from V and 5 bases from J, with 14 bases between. This CDR3 reads CASSLEPAEGYGYTF. CDR3 bases: TGCGCCAGCAGCTTGGAACCAGCGGAAGGGTATGGCTACACCTTC.

This clone was detected a few times. Other DNA sequences within the sample encode an identical CDR3. The rearrangement uses TRBV18 and TRBJ1-2; 7 bases agree with TRBD1. CDR3 length: 13 residues. V lost 0 bases to trimming and J lost 6 bases; unmatched junction nucleotides: 1. Germline CDR1 reads KGHSH; CDR2 reads LQKENI. CDR3 DNA: TGTGCCAGCTCACCACCAGGACAGGATGGCTACACCTTC. It specifies CASSPPGQDGYTF.

This clone was seen more than once but under ten times. J is TRBJ2-3 and V is TRBV4-2, with 7 positions matching TRBD2. V trimming: 6 bases; J trimming: 2 bases; junction bases outside the gene matches: 8. CDR1 LGHNA and CDR2 YNFKEQ come from the germline V gene. CDR3 length equals 15 residues. The CDR3, as DNA: TGTGCCAGCAGACCCGTGGGACTACCCACAGATACGCAGTATTTT. It encodes CASRPVGLPTDTQYF.

This clone was seen more than once but under ten times. This chain uses TRBV4-1 with TRBJ1-2; D gene ambiguous. Looked up from germline, CDR1 is MGHRA and CDR2 is YSYEKL. V lost 1 base to trimming and J lost 8 bases, with 11 bases between them. This CDR3 comprises 13 residues. CDR3 nucleotide sequence: TGCGCCAGCAGCCAAGTCCGTACTTCCGGCTACACCTTC. It translates to CASSQVRTSGYTF.

The chain uses TRBV5-6 and TRBJ2-2; 8 bases are shared with TRBD1. The CDR3 runs to 15 residues. The V segment lost 4 bases and the J segment 5 bases; nucleotides outside the gene matches: 7. Per germline, CDR1 SGHDT and CDR2 YYEEEE. Here the CDR3 DNA reads TGTGCCAGCAGCGACCAAACAGGGGGAACCGGGGAGCTGTTTTTT. Translated: CASSDQTGGTGELFF. The whole variable domain, remainder taken from reference TRBV5-6 and TRBJ2-2, is DAGVTQSPTHLIKTRGQQVTLRCSPKSGHDTVSWYQQALGQGPQFIFQYYEEEERQRGNFPDRFSGHQFPNYSSELNVNALLLGDSALYLCASSDQTGGTGELFFGEGSRLTVL.

This clone was picked up a small number of times. The gene calls are TRBV5-1 and TRBJ2-1; 10 positions agree with TRBD2. V shed 4 bases, J shed 8 bases, and the junction held 12 bases outside the gene matches. The CDR3 is made up of 16 amino acids. Per the germline V gene, CDR1 is SGHRS and CDR2 is YFSETQ. CDR3 sequence (DNA): TGCGCCAGCAGCGCCGGGACTAGCGAGTTCACCGATGAGCAGTTCTTC. This translates into CASSAGTSEFTDEQFF.